The 16 T cell receptor beta chains listed next were all sequenced from one sample in a study of T cells after yellow fever vaccination. A single record per CDR3 protein comes from TCRdb applying MiXCR to the 5' RACE reads. The sample holds approximately 150,000 distinct CDR3 sequences, over 7% seen once. The material sequenced was CD8+ T cells sorted from PBMCs, taken 45 days after the yellow fever booster vaccination. These receptors all stem from a man aged 18 to 35 who received the YFV17D yellow fever vaccine.

This chain joins TRBV28 and TRBJ2-1; a weak D match, TRBD1 (5 bases). The germline CDR1 and CDR2 sequences are MDHEN and SYDVKM. Trimming cost V 5 bases and J 1 base, with 12 bases left between them. This CDR3 is built from 15 residues. CDR3 in DNA: TGTGCCAGCAGTCCACCAGCAGGGTCCTACAATGAGCAGTTCTTC. It yields the protein CASSPPAGSYNEQFF.

This clonotype has only a few counts. The chain carries TRBV6-2 or TRBV6-3 and TRBJ2-5, with TRBD1 matching 7 bases. This CDR3 contains 15 residues. Trimming took 2 bases from V and 6 from J; bases not matched to a gene: 9. In germline, CDR1 is MNHEY, CDR2 SVGEGT. The CDR3 nucleotides read TGTGCCAGCAGTTACCTAGACAGGGAAGGACAGACCCAGTACTTC. Amino acids: CASSYLDREGQTQYF.

This clonotype was recorded a few times. The chain couples TRBV4-3 to TRBJ2-3, with D possibly TRBD2 on 5 matching bases. CDR3 length: 14 amino acids. V shed 1 base and J shed 4 bases, with 9 bases lying between them. Germline V lookup: CDR1 LGHNA, CDR2 YSLEER. The CDR3 spells CASSQGGGPDTQYF. As DNA, the CDR3 is TGCGCCAGCAGCCAAGGAGGAGGACCAGATACGCAGTATTTT.

In this sample, this clonotype turned up a few times. CDR3 coding DNA: TGTGCCAGCAGCCCAAATATCGATGAGCAGTTCTTC. Amino acids: CASSPNIDEQFF. The chain recombines TRBV7-9 with TRBJ2-1; D gene unclear. This CDR3 has 12 residues. Germline lookup yields CDR1 SEHNR and CDR2 FQNEAQ (reference sequence). V lost 5 bases and J 8 bases, leaving 10 bases between the germline ends.

The V call is TRBV5-4, the J call TRBJ2-1; TRBD1 matches 7 bases. The CDR3 length is 16 residues. Germline values: CDR1 SGHNT, CDR2 YYREEE (reference sequence). V was clipped by 2 bases and J by 2 bases; unmatched bases: 7. The CDR3: CASSLRQGSTYNEQFF. The CDR3 nucleotides are TGTGCCAGCAGCTTAAGACAGGGCAGCACCTACAATGAGCAGTTCTTC.

The CDR3 DNA is TGTGCCAGCAGCCCGGTTGCCCCCGGGGAGCTGTTTTTT. Translating it yields CASSPVAPGELFF. The chain is built from TRBV7-6 and TRBJ2-2; unclear D gene. Looked up from germline, CDR1 is SGHVS and CDR2 is FNYEAQ. Trimming took 5 bases from V and 6 from J, leaving 10 bases between them. The CDR3 spans 13 residues.

This clonotype was counted a few times. The rearrangement uses TRBV12-5 and TRBJ2-1; 8 positions agree with TRBD2. The CDR3 length is 16 residues. Looked up from germline, CDR1 is LGHNT and CDR2 is FRNRAP. V was clipped by 0 bases and J by 4 bases; unmatched bases: 5. For the CDR3, the DNA is TGTGCTAGTGGTTTGGTACTCAGCGGGGGTTACAATGAGCAGTTCTTC. Its translation is CASGLVLSGGYNEQFF.

This clonotype was counted only a few times. The chain links TRBV5-1 to TRBJ2-1; TRBD2 matches at 7 bases. The CDR3 is made up of 14 amino acids. The germline V gene encodes CDR1 SGHRS and CDR2 YFSETQ. Trimming removed 3 bases from V and 7 bases from J; junction bases left unmatched: 7. For the CDR3, the DNA is TGCGCCAGCAGCTCACTGCAGGGAGGGAATGAGCAGTTCTTC. Its translation is CASSSLQGGNEQFF.

This clonotype was seen a handful of times. The chain joins TRBV7-9 to TRBJ1-1, with a tentative D call TRBD1 (5 bases). Germline CDR1 SEHNR, CDR2 FQNEAQ (reference sequence). With 5 bases removed from V and 8 bases from J, the gap between germline ends came to 15 bases. CDR3 size: 13 residues. The CDR3 loop reads CASSGTLGKEAFF. The CDR3 DNA reads TGTGCCAGCAGCGGGACCCTAGGAAAAGAAGCTTTCTTT.

This clonotype was seen ten or more times. The CDR3 spells CASSLQGVLNTEAFF. DNA for the CDR3: TGCGCCAGCAGCCTGCAGGGAGTACTGAACACTGAAGCTTTCTTT. This chain joins TRBV4-1 and TRBJ1-1, with D tentatively TRBD1 (5 bases). The CDR3 extends over 15 amino acids. CDR1 is MGHRA and CDR2 is YSYEKL in the germline V gene. Between the trimmed V and J ends, which lost 4 bases and 0 bases, there was a span of 12 bases.

In its sample, this clonotype was seen a few times. The chain uses TRBV4-3 and TRBJ2-2, with D possibly being TRBD1 (7 bases). Trimming left V 0 bases short and J 3 bases short, with 14 bases between. This CDR3 comprises 17 residues. Germline V lookup: CDR1 LGHNA, CDR2 YSLEER. CDR3 sequence: CASSQDWRGLHTGELFF. The CDR3 DNA follows: TGCGCCAGCAGCCAAGATTGGAGGGGGCTTCACACCGGGGAGCTGTTTTTT.

The CDR3 protein is CASSHPPYRGINQPQHF. In DNA form, the CDR3 reads TGCGCCAGCAGCCACCCACCATACAGGGGAATTAATCAGCCCCAGCATTTT. The V call is TRBV4-1, the J call TRBJ1-5, with TRBD1 matching 7 bases. Germline V gene lookup returns CDR1 MGHRA and CDR2 YSYEKL. The CDR3 is 17 amino acids. J gave up 4 bases and V 3 bases, and 12 bases lay outside the gene matches.

This clonotype was found once. The chain carries TRBV7-2 and TRBJ1-5; D gene ambiguous. The germline CDR1 and CDR2 sequences are SGHTA and FQGNSA. V lost 5 bases and J lost 0, with 11 bases in between. The CDR3 consists of 15 residues. This chain's CDR3 is CASSQFRSSNQPQHF. CDR3 DNA sequence: TGTGCCAGCAGCCAGTTCAGGTCTAGCAATCAGCCCCAGCATTTT.

V usage is TRBV4-1 and J usage is TRBJ1-1; 7 positions agree with TRBD1. This CDR3 region has 17 residues. With V trimmed by 5 bases and J by 0 bases, 12 bases remained unmatched. Germline assignment: CDR1 MGHRA and CDR2 YSYEKL. The CDR3 region is CASSFDRETGMNTEAFF. In nucleotides, the CDR3 is TGCGCCAGCAGCTTCGACAGGGAAACAGGGATGAACACTGAAGCTTTCTTT.

This clonotype was recorded a few times. The chain recombines TRBV7-9 with TRBJ2-5, with D possibly TRBD1 on 5 matching bases. The CDR3 totals 13 residues. The V end was cut by 6 bases, the J end by 2 bases, with 10 bases between. The germline V gene has CDR1 SEHNR and CDR2 FQNEAQ (reference sequence). The CDR3 spells CASSPTEQETQYF. The CDR3 DNA reads TGTGCCAGCAGTCCGACAGAGCAAGAGACCCAGTACTTC.

This clonotype was recorded many times. This chain connects TRBV4-2 to TRBJ1-5, with D possibly matching TRBD1 (6 bases). The germline CDR1 and CDR2 sequences are LGHNA and YNFKEQ. CDR3 size: 12 residues. Trimming shortened V by 4 bases and J by 7 bases, and 8 bases separated the two germline ends. The CDR3 region is CASSPGGQPQHF. CDR3 sequence (DNA): TGTGCCAGCAGCCCCGGGGGCCAGCCCCAGCATTTT.